The 14 T cell receptor beta chains below all came from one sample that was sequenced in a study of blood T cell repertoires in COVID-19. Sequenced by immunoSEQ multiplex PCR; TCRdb stores in-frame clones only, minus some. The sample lists some 110,000 clones, around 79% occurring once. Material: peripheral blood. These receptors originate from a man between 45 and 60 years old with acute or convalescent COVID-19.

The V and J genes are TRBV19 and TRBJ2-6; 8 positions match TRBD1. Germline-derived CDR1 and CDR2 are LNHDA and SQIVND (reference sequence). V shed 6 bases, J shed 3 bases, and the junction held 4 bases outside the gene matches. CDR3 length equals 15 residues. As DNA, the CDR3 is TGTGCCAGTAGGTTACAGGGGGGTGGGGCCAACGTCCTGACTTTC. Translated: CASRLQGGGANVLTF.

This rearrangement joins TRBV5-1 to TRBJ2-2; TRBD1 matches 7 bases. The CDR3 loop spans 16 amino acids. The trim removed 4 bases at V and 0 bases at J, leaving 6 bases unmatched. CDR1 is SGHRS, CDR2 YFSETQ, per germline. The CDR3 DNA reads as TGCGCCAGCAGCGCCAGACAGGGCCCGAACACCGGGGAGCTGTTTTTT. Translation gives CASSARQGPNTGELFF.

J is TRBJ1-5 and V is TRBV4-1; no clear D. This CDR3 is built from 15 residues. Trimming took 1 base from V and 5 from J, leaving 12 bases between them. Germline CDR1 reads MGHRA; CDR2 reads YSYEKL. CDR3 in DNA: TGCGCCAGCAGCCAAGGGCGGGAAGCTTATCAGCCCCAGCATTTT. It is translated as CASSQGREAYQPQHF.

V and J are TRBV19 and TRBJ1-1; no definite D call. The CDR3 is made up of 19 amino acids. Germline V gene lookup returns CDR1 LNHDA and CDR2 SQIVND (reference sequence). V lost 0 bases to trimming and J lost 0 bases, with 20 bases between them. CDR3: CASSIEPGNWEPMNTEAFF. CDR3 coding DNA: TGTGCCAGTAGTATAGAGCCGGGGAATTGGGAACCCATGAACACTGAAGCTTTCTTT.

The V gene is TRBV11-2, the J gene TRBJ1-6, with D perhaps matching TRBD1 (6 bases). The germline V gene has CDR1 SGHAT and CDR2 FQNNGV. The V gene lost 3 bases and the J gene lost 6 bases, with 12 bases spanning the gap. The CDR3 is 15 residues long. The chain's CDR3 is CASSLAGVVNSPLHF. The DNA of the CDR3 is TGTGCCAGCAGCTTGGCAGGGGTGGTTAATTCACCCCTCCACTTT.

This clone was recorded at least ten times. V gene TRBV15 combines with J gene TRBJ2-7; D is possibly TRBD2 (5 bases). V gave up 3 bases and J gave up 1 base, with 7 bases separating them. Germline CDR1 reads LNHNV; CDR2 reads YYDKDF (reference sequence). There are 13 residues in the CDR3. The DNA for the CDR3 is TGTGCCACCAGCAGCGGGGATTCCTACGAGCAGTACTTC. Translated: CATSSGDSYEQYF.

The chain carries TRBV28 and TRBJ1-5, with D hard to call. This CDR3 spans 13 amino acids. V lost 6 bases and J lost 3, with 9 bases in between. CDR1 is MDHEN, CDR2 SYDVKM, per germline. The CDR3 region is CASRKENNQPQHF. The CDR3, as DNA: TGTGCCAGCAGGAAGGAGAACAATCAGCCCCAGCATTTT.

The chain couples TRBV18 to TRBJ2-7, with D perhaps TRBD1 (5 bases). CDR3 length: 14 residues. CDR1 is KGHSH and CDR2 is LQKENI in the germline V gene. V lost 5 bases and J 0 bases, leaving 11 bases between the germline ends. The CDR3, as DNA: TGTGCCAGCTCATCGACAGAGATCTCCTACGAGCAGTACTTC. Translating gives CASSSTEISYEQYF.

V and J are TRBV24-1 and TRBJ2-3, with a weak D call TRBD1 (8 bases). The V and J ends lost 1 base and 6 bases respectively, with 16 bases between them. The CDR3 is 16 amino acids. The germline gives CDR1 KGHDR, CDR2 SFDVKD. The CDR3 protein is CATSDFRQGRGDTQYF. Written as DNA, the CDR3 is TGTGCCACCAGTGATTTCAGACAGGGGAGGGGGGATACGCAGTATTTT.

The chain uses TRBV11-2 and TRBJ2-7; 9 bases are a match to TRBD2. V dropped 5 bases and J dropped 6; count of bases not matched to a gene: 8. The CDR3 is made up of 14 amino acids. Germline V gene sequence: CDR1 SGHAT, CDR2 FQNNGV. The CDR3 reads CASSPGTSTGEQYF. The CDR3 nucleotides read TGTGCCAGCAGCCCGGGGACTAGCACCGGCGAGCAGTACTTC.

The chain recombines TRBV7-3 with TRBJ2-5, with 8 nucleotides matching TRBD1. This CDR3 spans 15 amino acids. Germline loops: CDR1 SGHTA, CDR2 FQGTGA. The V and J ends lost 1 base and 5 bases, in that order; junction bases with no gene match: 6. This CDR3 is CASSLRPGQEETQYF. DNA of the CDR3: TGTGCCAGCAGCTTAAGGCCGGGACAGGAGGAGACCCAGTACTTC.

This rearrangement joins TRBV18 to TRBJ2-7; possible D gene TRBD1, 7 bases. Deletions cut 3 bases from V and 0 bases from J, with 12 bases between. The CDR3 sequence is 15 residues long. Per the germline V gene, CDR1 is KGHSH and CDR2 is LQKENI. CDR3 loop: CASSPGQDYSYEQYF. CDR3 nucleotide sequence: TGTGCCAGCTCACCCGGACAGGACTACTCCTACGAGCAGTACTTC.

The rearrangement uses TRBV11-2 and TRBJ2-2, with TRBD1 matching 7 bases. The CDR3 runs to 17 residues. The V gene's germline CDR1 is SGHAT and CDR2 FQNNGV. V lost 4 bases and J lost 3; bases outside the gene matches: 11. Here the CDR3 DNA reads TGTGCCAGCAGCTACTACGCGACAGGGCGGGACACCGGGGAGCTGTTTTTT. Protein product: CASSYYATGRDTGELFF.

The V and J genes are TRBV7-9 and TRBJ1-5; D uncertain. The CDR3 contains 13 residues. Looked up from germline, CDR1 is SEHNR and CDR2 is FQNEAQ (reference sequence). Trimming stripped 5 bases from V and 4 bases from J, with 9 bases between. This chain's CDR3 is CASSPNPNQPQHF. The CDR3 DNA is TGTGCCAGCAGCCCTAATCCAAATCAGCCCCAGCATTTT.